This record concerns one T cell receptor (beta chain) sequence. It was cDNA, reverse transcribed from extracted RNA, that served as the sequencing template. Method: immunoSEQ multiplex PCR; TCRdb's copy keeps in-frame clones and lacks some. The data hold approximately 180,000 clones, with roughly 60% observed a single time. The source of the sample is a study of CD8+ T cells in alopecia areata. The wider study: Oral tofacitinib, 5 to 10 mg twice daily, was given in an open-label trial.

This CDR3 is 15 amino acids long. Germline CDR1 is SGDLS and CDR2 is YYNGEE. Trimming left V 2 bases short and J 0 bases short, with 11 bases between. The authors sorted CD4+ and CD8+ T cells from PBMCs. The chain uses TRBV9 and TRBJ1-1; D perhaps matches TRBD1 (5 bases). The specimen comprised CD4+ T cells sorted from blood, sampled at week 0. The TCR comes from a human donor with alopecia areata. The CDR3 region has the DNA TGTGCCAGCAGCGTCCAGGGAAGGATGAACACTGAAGCTTTCTTT. This encodes CASSVQGRMNTEAFF.